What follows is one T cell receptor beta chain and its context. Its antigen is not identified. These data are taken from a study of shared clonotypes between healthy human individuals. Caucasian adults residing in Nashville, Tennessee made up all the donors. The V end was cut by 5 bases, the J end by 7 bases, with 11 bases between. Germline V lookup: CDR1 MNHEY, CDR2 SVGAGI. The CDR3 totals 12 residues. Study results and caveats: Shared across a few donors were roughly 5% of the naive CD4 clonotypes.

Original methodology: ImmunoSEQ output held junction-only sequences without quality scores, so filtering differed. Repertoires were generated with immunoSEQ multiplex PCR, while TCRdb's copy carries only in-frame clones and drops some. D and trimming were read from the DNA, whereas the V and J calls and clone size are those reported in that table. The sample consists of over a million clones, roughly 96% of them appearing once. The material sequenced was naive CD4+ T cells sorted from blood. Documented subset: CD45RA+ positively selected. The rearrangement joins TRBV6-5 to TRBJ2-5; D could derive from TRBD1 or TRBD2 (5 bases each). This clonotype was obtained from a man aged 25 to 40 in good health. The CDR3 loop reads CASSRDRRTQYF. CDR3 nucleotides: TGTGCCAGCAGTAGGGACCGGCGGACCCAGTACTTC.